This note documents a single TCR beta chain sequence. This sample stems from a study of blood T cell repertoires in COVID-19. The overall study: T cells, B-cell-depleted T cells, or PBMCs provided the cDNA or gDNA that served as material.

Ages ranged from about 18 to 90 years, with residence in about two dozen US areas. In assigning cohorts, the study relied on participant-reported clinical history. Each recovered donor of Cohort 3 presented with two negative PCRs, clearance, or symptom resolution. The assay was immunoSEQ multiplex PCR, and TCRdb's table has in-frame clones only and misses some. Of around 190,000 clones in the sample, roughly 80% were seen once. The CDR3 runs to 15 residues. Per germline, CDR1 SGHNT and CDR2 YYREEE (reference sequence). Trimming at V came to 4 bases and at J to 6 bases, leaving 10 bases not matched to a gene.

The chain couples TRBV5-4 to TRBJ1-2, with 9 nucleotides matching TRBD1. This clonotype was sampled from a woman in her twenties or thirties who had recovered from COVID-19. The source material was PBMCs or T cells enriched from blood (not recorded which). Here the CDR3 DNA reads TGTGCCAGCAGCCCGCCGGACAGGGGTTTGGATGGCTACACCTTC. Translating gives CASSPPDRGLDGYTF.